This T cell receptor beta chain emerged from a study of blood T cell repertoires in COVID-19. Looking at the study overall: There were acute and convalescent COVID-19 samples, and they came from the United States, Italy and Spain.

The length of the CDR3 is 14 residues. CDR1 and CDR2 (germline): SNHLY, FYNNEI. J gave up 1 base and V 8 bases, and 7 bases lay outside the gene matches. Per the original methods: Amplification of reference gene primers was used by the study to estimate nucleated cell counts. Using immunoSEQ multiplex PCR, the repertoire was profiled, and TCRdb retains in-frame clones only, with some absent. V and J calls plus clone size are reproduced from that table; the DNA served to infer D and trimming. The sample carries more than 95,000 clones, 89% recorded once. The clonotype originates from a woman aged 60 to 75 with acute or convalescent COVID-19. The V and J genes are TRBV2 and TRBJ1-1, with TRBD1 matching 7 bases. The sequenced sample consisted of peripheral blood. Here the CDR3 reads CASSLGQSNTEAFF. The CDR3 DNA reads TGTGCCAGCTCCTTGGGACAGTCGAACACTGAAGCTTTCTTT.